The text below deals with one T cell receptor beta chain. Its antigen is undetermined. The sample belongs to a study of graft-versus-host responses after intestinal transplantation. Study observations and caveats: Circulating GvH clone levels at their peak were associated with HvG declines (early post-transplant).

Germline lookup yields CDR1 MNHEY and CDR2 SVGAGI. CDR3 length: 14 residues. The ends were cut back, 0 bases at V and 3 bases at J, with 8 bases in the middle. Generated by immunoSEQ multiplex PCR, the TCRdb table keeps only in-frame clones and is missing some. The data contain over 65,000 clones, 92% of them seen just once; the ten biggest clones take up roughly 0.7%. This specimen consisted of PBMCs, obtained 98 days after intestinal transplantation. The rearrangement links TRBV6-5 to TRBJ1-2; D may be TRBD1 (5 bases). The source is a human patient who received an intestinal transplant, so some T cells may come from the graft donor. CDR3 DNA: TGTGCCAGCAGTTACTCGGGAGGGGACTATGGCTACACCTTC. Protein sequence: CASSYSGGDYGYTF.